A selection of T cell receptor beta chains follows, all from one sample in a study of T cell responses to AZD1222 COVID-19 vaccine. TCRdb keeps only in-frame clones here, not all; method: immunoSEQ multiplex PCR. The repertoire includes 90,000 to 150,000 clones, about 88% of them detected once, and under 3% sits in the top ten. This sample comprised peripheral blood, obtained 28 days after the second AZD1222 dose. The receptors come from an adult who received the AZD1222 COVID-19 vaccine. Each CDR3 is given with its conserved first and last residue. A D gene is named only where the DNA matches it firmly. Some rows mark clone size as missing; the rest say once, few, many or name a class of expanded clone.

v_gene: TRBV6-2/TRBV6-3; d_gene: TRBD2; abundance: once; j_gene: TRBJ2-4; CDR3aa: CASSSGGGASKNIQYF; CDR3nt: TGTGCCAGCAGTTCGGGCGGGGGGGCGTCCAAAAACATTCAGTACTTC
v_gene: TRBV7-9; d_gene: .; abundance: .; j_gene: TRBJ2-1; CDR3aa: CASSSPPGTNEQFF; CDR3nt: TGTGCCAGCAGCTCCCCGCCTGGGACGAATGAGCAGTTCTTC
v_gene: TRBV5-1; d_gene: .; abundance: once; j_gene: TRBJ2-1; CDR3aa: CASSGTSSGSYNEQFF; CDR3nt: TGCGCCAGCAGCGGAACTAGCAGCGGCTCCTACAATGAGCAGTTCTTC
v_gene: TRBV7-9; d_gene: TRBD1; abundance: .; j_gene: TRBJ1-5; CDR3aa: CASSRTGDYQPQHF; CDR3nt: TGTGCCAGCAGTCGGACAGGGGACTATCAGCCCCAGCATTTT
v_gene: TRBV7-2; d_gene: .; abundance: .; j_gene: TRBJ1-1; CDR3aa: CASSLDGSSAGTEAFF; CDR3nt: TGTGCCAGCAGCTTAGACGGCAGCAGCGCGGGGACTGAAGCTTTCTTT
v_gene: TRBV11-2; d_gene: .; abundance: .; j_gene: TRBJ2-3; CDR3aa: CASSPRWSTDTQYF; CDR3nt: TGTGCCAGCAGCCCCCGTTGGTCCACAGATACGCAGTATTTT
v_gene: TRBV11-3; d_gene: .; abundance: .; j_gene: TRBJ1-3; CDR3aa: CASSLEAAGSGNTIYF; CDR3nt: TGTGCCAGCAGCTTAGAGGCGGCGGGGAGCGGAAACACCATATATTTT
v_gene: TRBV21-1; d_gene: .; abundance: .; j_gene: TRBJ1-1; CDR3aa: CASSPTDRNTEAFF; CDR3nt: TGTGCCAGCAGCCCGACGGACAGGAACACTGAAGCTTTCTTT
v_gene: TRBV15; d_gene: TRBD2; abundance: .; j_gene: TRBJ2-1; CDR3aa: CATSRTSGTYNEQFF; CDR3nt: TGTGCCACCAGCAGGACTAGCGGAACCTACAATGAGCAGTTCTTC
v_gene: TRBV11-2; d_gene: .; abundance: .; j_gene: TRBJ1-4; CDR3aa: CASSLDGQNEKLFF; CDR3nt: TGTGCCAGCAGCTTGGACGGCCAGAATGAAAAACTGTTTTTT
v_gene: TRBV10-2; d_gene: .; abundance: .; j_gene: TRBJ2-1; CDR3aa: CASSRGAPSYNEQFF; CDR3nt: TGCGCCAGCAGCAGAGGAGCCCCCTCCTACAATGAGCAGTTCTTC
v_gene: TRBV18; d_gene: TRBD1; abundance: once; j_gene: TRBJ2-3; CDR3aa: CASSSGQGTTDTQYF; CDR3nt: TGTGCCAGCTCATCTGGACAGGGAACCACAGATACGCAGTATTTT
v_gene: TRBV6-5; d_gene: .; abundance: .; j_gene: TRBJ1-1; CDR3aa: CASSFGLNTEAFF; CDR3nt: TGTGCCAGCAGTTTTGGGTTGAACACTGAAGCTTTCTTT
v_gene: TRBV7-9; d_gene: .; abundance: .; j_gene: TRBJ2-3; CDR3aa: CASTKGGRPSTDTQYF; CDR3nt: TGTGCCAGCACCAAGGGTGGGCGCCCTAGCACAGATACGCAGTATTTT
v_gene: TRBV27; d_gene: .; abundance: .; j_gene: TRBJ2-7; CDR3aa: CASRVSPLGTYEQYF; CDR3nt: TGTGCCAGCAGGGTCAGTCCCCTGGGGACCTACGAGCAGTACTTC
v_gene: TRBV5-1; d_gene: .; abundance: .; j_gene: TRBJ1-1; CDR3aa: CASSLAAGSEAFF; CDR3nt: TGCGCCAGCAGCTTGGCCGCCGGTTCTGAAGCTTTCTTT
v_gene: TRBV6-5; d_gene: TRBD1; abundance: .; j_gene: TRBJ2-1; CDR3aa: CASMTGATYNEQFF; CDR3nt: TGTGCCAGCATGACAGGGGCCACCTACAATGAGCAGTTCTTC
v_gene: TRBV7-9; d_gene: .; abundance: .; j_gene: TRBJ1-2; CDR3aa: CASSYGQNYGYTF; CDR3nt: TGTGCCAGCAGCTACGGACAGAACTATGGCTACACCTTC
v_gene: TRBV20-1; d_gene: .; abundance: .; j_gene: TRBJ2-5; CDR3aa: CSASYGGAVQETQYF; CDR3nt: TGCAGTGCTAGTTACGGCGGGGCTGTTCAAGAGACCCAGTACTTC
v_gene: TRBV4-1; d_gene: .; abundance: .; j_gene: TRBJ2-5; CDR3aa: CASSQEGIPRKAVDQETQYF; CDR3nt: TGCGCCAGCAGCCAAGAAGGAATCCCTAGAAAGGCAGTAGATCAAGAGACCCAGTACTTC
v_gene: TRBV3-1/TRBV3-2; d_gene: .; abundance: .; j_gene: TRBJ1-2; CDR3aa: CASSHEGLGGGYTF; CDR3nt: TGTGCCAGCAGCCACGAGGGACTAGGAGGTGGCTACACCTTC
v_gene: TRBV6-1; d_gene: TRBD1; abundance: .; j_gene: TRBJ2-5; CDR3aa: CASSEDRGRETQYF; CDR3nt: TGTGCCAGCAGTGAGGACAGGGGGCGGGAGACCCAGTACTTC
v_gene: TRBV5-1; d_gene: .; abundance: .; j_gene: TRBJ1-1; CDR3aa: CASRQGPVAFF; CDR3nt: TGCGCCAGCAGGCAGGGGCCCGTAGCTTTCTTT
v_gene: TRBV5-8; d_gene: TRBD2; abundance: .; j_gene: TRBJ2-1; CDR3aa: CASSLWGGGNEQFF; CDR3nt: TGTGCCAGCAGCTTGTGGGGCGGGGGCAATGAGCAGTTCTTC
v_gene: TRBV6-5; d_gene: .; abundance: .; j_gene: TRBJ1-3; CDR3aa: CASKRSSGNTIYF; CDR3nt: TGTGCCAGCAAAAGGAGTTCTGGAAACACCATATATTTT
v_gene: TRBV30; d_gene: TRBD1; abundance: .; j_gene: TRBJ1-3; CDR3aa: CAWSTTPAGTAIYF; CDR3nt: TGTGCCTGGAGTACCACTCCTGCCGGGACAGCCATATATTTT
v_gene: TRBV7-8; d_gene: .; abundance: .; j_gene: TRBJ2-7; CDR3aa: CASSSEQGYEQYF; CDR3nt: TGTGCCAGCAGCTCCGAACAGGGATACGAGCAGTACTTC
v_gene: TRBV6-6; d_gene: .; abundance: .; j_gene: TRBJ2-7; CDR3aa: CASSYGRGGSYEQYF; CDR3nt: TGTGCCAGCAGTTACGGCAGGGGAGGTTCCTACGAGCAGTACTTC
v_gene: TRBV10-3; d_gene: .; abundance: .; j_gene: TRBJ1-1; CDR3aa: CAISESETGGYRNTEAFF; CDR3nt: TGTGCCATCAGTGAGTCCGAGACAGGAGGATATAGAAACACTGAAGCTTTCTTT
v_gene: TRBV27; d_gene: .; abundance: few; j_gene: TRBJ1-2; CDR3aa: CASSSAANYGYTF; CDR3nt: TGTGCCAGCAGTTCTGCGGCTAACTATGGCTACACCTTC
v_gene: TRBV4-3; d_gene: .; abundance: .; j_gene: TRBJ2-5; CDR3aa: CASSRGGGIGQETQYF; CDR3nt: TGCGCCAGCAGTAGGGGAGGGGGGATAGGCCAAGAGACCCAGTACTTC